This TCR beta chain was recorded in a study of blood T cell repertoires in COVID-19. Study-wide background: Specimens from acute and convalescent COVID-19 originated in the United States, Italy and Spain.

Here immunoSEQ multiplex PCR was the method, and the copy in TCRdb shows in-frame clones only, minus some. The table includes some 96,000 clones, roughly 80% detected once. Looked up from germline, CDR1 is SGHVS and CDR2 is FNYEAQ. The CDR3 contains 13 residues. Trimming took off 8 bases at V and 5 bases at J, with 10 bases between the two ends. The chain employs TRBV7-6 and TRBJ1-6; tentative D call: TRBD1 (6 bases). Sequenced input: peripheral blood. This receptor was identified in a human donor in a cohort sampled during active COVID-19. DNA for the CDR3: TGTGCCAGCGGCAGGGGCAATAATTCACCCCTCCACTTT. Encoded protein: CASGRGNNSPLHF.